Listed here are 28 T cell receptor beta chains from one sample, sequenced in a study of T cells after yellow fever vaccination. TCRdb used MiXCR to reprocess the 5' RACE reads, holding one entry per CDR3 protein. The sample includes fewer than 100,000 distinct CDR3 sequences, more than 7.5% of them seen just once. This material consisted of CD8+ T cells not binding an NS4B(214-222) dextramer, sorted from PBMCs, taken less than 16 days after the first yellow fever vaccination. Receptors were obtained from a man between 18 and 29 years old who received the YFV17D yellow fever vaccine.

This rearrangement joins TRBV7-2 to TRBJ2-7; 7 bases are shared with TRBD2. Germline values: CDR1 SGHTA, CDR2 FQGNSA. CDR3 length: 17 amino acids. The J segment lost 2 bases and the V segment lost 2 bases, leaving 12 bases of the junction unmatched. This CDR3 reads CASSLKMGYGGAYEQYV. CDR3 nucleotides: TGTGCCAGCAGCTTAAAGATGGGATATGGGGGGGCCTACGAGCAGTACGTC.

This clonotype was counted only a few times. The J gene is TRBJ2-3, the V gene TRBV11-3, with 7 bases fitting TRBD1. The J segment lost 0 bases and the V segment lost 1 base, leaving 4 bases of the junction unmatched. This CDR3 has 16 amino acids. From germline, CDR1 is SGHNT and CDR2 YENEEA. The CDR3 is CASSLGQGTSTDTQYF. The DNA for the CDR3 is TGTGCCAGCAGCTTAGGACAGGGCACTAGCACAGATACGCAGTATTTT.

This rearrangement joins TRBV12-3 or TRBV12-4 to TRBJ1-4, with a weak D call TRBD1 (5 bases). The CDR3 is 15 residues long. V was shortened by 6 bases and J by 6 bases, with 17 bases between the two germline ends. Written as DNA, the CDR3 is TGTGCCAGCAGCTATAATCCGGGGGTGGATGAAAAACTGTTTTTT. It yields the protein CASSYNPGVDEKLFF.

This clonotype was detected ten times or more. The J gene is TRBJ2-3, the V gene TRBV14; D gene ambiguous. CDR1 SGHDN and CDR2 FVKESK come from the germline V gene. This CDR3 is built from 14 residues. Trimming took off 0 bases at V and 4 bases at J, with 8 bases between the two ends. The CDR3 is CASSQDGVSDTQYF. DNA for the CDR3: TGTGCCAGCAGCCAAGATGGAGTCTCAGATACGCAGTATTTT.

This chain joins TRBV11-1 and TRBJ2-7, with D possibly matching TRBD2 (6 bases). Germline V gene data show CDR1 as SGHAT and CDR2 as FQDESV (reference sequence). Trimming left V 4 bases short and J 1 base short, with 8 bases between. The CDR3 contains 13 residues. CDR3 in amino acids: CASSWGESYEQYV. Written as DNA, the CDR3 is TGTGCCAGCAGCTGGGGGGAGTCCTACGAGCAGTACGTC.

CDR3 DNA: TGTGCCAGCAGTGAAGGCCCCTACGGGACAGAGGGGGTGAACACTGAAGCTTTCTTT. Its protein is CASSEGPYGTEGVNTEAFF. V and J are TRBV6-1 and TRBJ1-1; TRBD1 matches 7 bases. The ends lost 1 base at V and 0 bases at J; junction bases unmatched: 14. This CDR3 comprises 19 residues. Looked up from germline, CDR1 is MNHNS and CDR2 is SASEGT.

The table lists this clonotype with a few counts. This sequence joins TRBV4-3 and TRBJ1-4; maybe TRBD1 (6 bases). Trimming stripped 2 bases from V and 0 bases from J, with 10 bases between. This CDR3 is built from 16 residues. Germline V lookup: CDR1 LGHNA, CDR2 YSLEER. This CDR3 is CASSQREGATNEKLFF. CDR3 coding DNA: TGCGCCAGCAGCCAACGAGAGGGGGCAACTAATGAAAAACTGTTTTTT.

This clonotype was counted between two and nine times. The genes are TRBV4-1 and TRBJ2-5; D tentatively fits TRBD1 or TRBD2 (5 bases each). V shed 8 bases and J shed 5 bases, with 24 bases lying between them. The germline V gene encodes CDR1 MGHRA and CDR2 YSYEKL. CDR3 length: 16 amino acids. CDR3 sequence: CASASAVGTTQETQYF. As DNA, the CDR3 is TGCGCCAGCGCGTCCGCAGTGGGGACCACTCAGGAGACCCAGTACTTC.

This clonotype has only a few counts. The gene calls are TRBV7-2 and TRBJ2-1; D unresolved. Trimming took 0 bases from V and 11 from J, leaving 8 bases between them. The V gene's germline CDR1 is SGHTA and CDR2 FQGNSA. CDR3 length: 12 amino acids. CDR3 residues: CASSLAKSQQFF. In nucleotides, the CDR3 is TGTGCCAGCAGCTTAGCGAAATCTCAGCAGTTCTTC.

The V gene is TRBV29-1, the J gene TRBJ2-5; 7 bases align to TRBD2. The V and J ends lost 6 bases and 8 bases, in that order; junction bases with no gene match: 18. The germline gives CDR1 SQVTM, CDR2 ANQGSEA. The CDR3 spans 15 residues. The CDR3, as DNA: TGCAGCGTCGCCCTCGTGTCCGGGGGGAGAAACACCCAGTACTTC. This translates into CSVALVSGGRNTQYF.

This clonotype showed up just a few times. This rearrangement joins TRBV4-1 to TRBJ2-7; 9 positions match TRBD1. J lost 3 bases, V lost 3 bases, and 3 bases had no gene match. The CDR3 covers 14 residues. The V gene's germline CDR1 is MGHRA and CDR2 YSYEKL. CDR3 DNA: TGCGCCAGCAGCCACGACAGGGGGAACTACGAGCAGTACTTC. Its protein is CASSHDRGNYEQYF.

The rearrangement uses TRBV5-5 and TRBJ1-4; D is perhaps TRBD1 (5 bases). The CDR3 is 13 residues long. Germline V CDR1 and CDR2: SGHKS, YYEKEE (reference sequence). The V end was cut by 1 base, the J end by 7 bases, with 8 bases between. CDR3 DNA: TGTGCCAGCAGCTTGTGGGACGGTGAAAAACTGTTTTTT. Its protein product is CASSLWDGEKLFF.

The chain joins TRBV6-1 to TRBJ1-6; no definite D call. Trimming took off 6 bases at V and 2 bases at J, with 11 bases between the two ends. Germline V CDR1 and CDR2: MNHNS, SASEGT. CDR3 size: 15 residues. The CDR3 protein is CASRFSGAYNSPLHF. The CDR3 nucleotides read TGTGCCAGCAGATTCAGTGGAGCCTATAATTCACCCCTCCACTTT.

This clonotype was seen a handful of times. This sequence joins TRBV7-8 and TRBJ2-2, with 12 bases aligning to TRBD2. V shed 0 bases, J shed 7 bases, and the junction held 6 bases outside the gene matches. CDR3 size: 17 residues. Germline V gene data show CDR1 as SGHVS and CDR2 as FQNEAQ. In DNA, the CDR3 is TGTGCCAGCAGCTTAGCCCCGGCTAGCGGGGGGGTCGGGGAGCTGTTTTTT. Protein product: CASSLAPASGGVGELFF.

This clonotype has just a few counts. This sequence joins TRBV27 and TRBJ2-2; D may be TRBD2 (7 bases). The germline gives CDR1 MNHEY, CDR2 SMNVEV (reference sequence). The germline V and J ends were trimmed by 0 bases and 7 bases, with 12 bases remaining between them. The CDR3 loop spans 15 amino acids. This CDR3 reads CASSLSGGAFGELFF. CDR3 nucleotides: TGTGCCAGCAGTTTATCGGGGGGGGCTTTCGGGGAGCTGTTTTTT.

The table lists this clonotype with many counts. The chain joins TRBV29-1 to TRBJ2-2; 8 nucleotides align to TRBD1. J was trimmed by 4 bases and V by 6 bases; bases with no gene match: 4. Per the germline V gene, CDR1 is SQVTM and CDR2 is ANQGSEA. CDR3 length: 13 residues. CDR3 residues: CSVVTGGTGELFF. Here the CDR3 DNA reads TGCAGCGTGGTTACAGGGGGCACCGGGGAGCTGTTTTTT.

This chain joins TRBV5-4 and TRBJ1-6; D gene unclear. Germline CDR1 SGHNT, CDR2 YYREEE (reference sequence). Trimming cost V 0 bases and J 11 bases, with 15 bases left between them. The CDR3 has 15 amino acids. CDR3 region: CASSLAPEAVAPLHF. DNA for the CDR3: TGTGCCAGCAGCTTGGCCCCGGAGGCAGTAGCACCCCTCCACTTT. The variable domain in full, with the rest retrieved from reference TRBV5-4 and TRBJ1-6, is ETGVTQSPTHLIKTRGQQVTLRCSSQSGHNTVSWYQQALGQGPQFIFQYYREEENGRGNFPPRFSGLQFPNYSSELNVNALELDDSALYLCASSLAPEAVAPLHFGNGTRLTVT.

This clonotype has at least ten counts. The rearrangement uses TRBV12-3 or TRBV12-4 and TRBJ2-1; no definite D call. Trimming stripped 3 bases from V and 8 bases from J, with 11 bases between. The length of the CDR3 is 13 residues. The CDR3 DNA reads TGTGCCAGCAGTTTTAACCCATGGGATGAGCAGTTCTTC. The encoded protein is CASSFNPWDEQFF.

This clonotype was seen only a few times. This sequence joins TRBV5-1 and TRBJ2-3; tentative D call: TRBD1 (6 bases). CDR1 and CDR2 from the germline V gene are SGHRS and YFSETQ. The CDR3 sequence is 14 residues long. Trimming cost V 8 bases and J 5 bases, with 18 bases left between them. The CDR3 nucleotides read TGCGCCAGTAACCGGGACATCCGCAGAGATACGCAGTATTTT. Translated, it gives CASNRDIRRDTQYF. Supplemented by reference TRBV5-1 and TRBJ2-3, the full variable domain reads KAGVTQTPRYLIKTRGQQVTLSCSPISGHRSVSWYQQTPGQGLQFLFEYFSETQRNKGNFPGRFSGRQFSNSRSEMNVSTLELGDSALYLCASNRDIRRDTQYFGPGTRLTVL.

The chain combines TRBV4-3 with TRBJ2-1, with TRBD2 matching over 7 bases. The CDR3 covers 15 residues. Germline CDR1 LGHNA, CDR2 YSLEER. V lost 6 bases to trimming and J lost 4 bases; unmatched junction nucleotides: 9. DNA for the CDR3: TGCGCCAGCAGGAGGGGTCTAGCGGAGTACAATGAGCAGTTCTTC. This gives the protein CASRRGLAEYNEQFF.

There are many counts of this clonotype. The chain employs TRBV6-5 and TRBJ2-7, with 11 bases aligning to TRBD1. Trimming at V came to 2 bases and at J to 3 bases, leaving 0 bases not matched to a gene. The CDR3 consists of 14 residues. The germline CDR1 and CDR2 sequences are MNHEY and SVGAGI. Here the CDR3 DNA reads TGTGCCAGCAGTTACGGGACAGGGGGCTACGAGCAGTACTTC. As protein: CASSYGTGGYEQYF.

This clonotype was counted a few times. The CDR3 coding sequence is TGCGCCGCGGAGGGGAGGGATTCACCCCTCCACTTT. Its protein is CAAEGRDSPLHF. The chain couples TRBV5-1 to TRBJ1-6, with D maybe TRBD1 (5 bases). Trimming stripped 10 bases from V and 8 bases from J, with 13 bases between. Germline CDR1 SGHRS, CDR2 YFSETQ. The CDR3 length is 12 residues. Combining the CDR3 with reference TRBV5-1 and TRBJ1-6 gives the whole variable domain KAGVTQTPRYLIKTRGQQVTLSCSPISGHRSVSWYQQTPGQGLQFLFEYFSETQRNKGNFPGRFSGRQFSNSRSEMNVSTLELGDSALYLCAAEGRDSPLHFGNGTRLTVT.

The table lists this clonotype with a few counts. The chain uses TRBV6-2 or TRBV6-3 and TRBJ1-1, with D unresolved. The CDR3 is made up of 13 amino acids. Trimming removed 2 bases from V and 3 bases from J, with 7 bases in between. Germline CDR1 and CDR2: MNHEY and SVGEGT. The CDR3 sequence: CASSYGGYTEAFF. The CDR3 nucleotides are TGTGCCAGCAGTTACGGCGGCTACACTGAAGCTTTCTTT.

The genes are TRBV20-1 and TRBJ2-2; D not certain. The V end was cut by 6 bases, the J end by 5 bases, with 16 bases between. The germline CDR1 and CDR2 sequences are DFQATT and SNEGSKA (reference sequence). The CDR3 sequence is 14 residues long. The CDR3 loop reads CSARNPNRTGELFF. DNA for the CDR3: TGCAGTGCGAGGAACCCGAACCGAACCGGGGAGCTGTTTTTT.

This clonotype occurred a few times. The V gene is TRBV21-1, the J gene TRBJ2-2. TRBV21-1 is assigned pseudogene status. The CDR3 has 14 amino acids. The CDR3 loop is CASSNRQNTGELFF. In DNA form, the CDR3 reads TGTGCCAGCAGCAATAGACAGAACACCGGGGAGCTGTTTTTT.

In this sample, this clonotype turned up a few times. The chain couples TRBV4-2 to TRBJ1-4, with TRBD1 matching over 9 bases. The ends lost 0 bases at V and 5 bases at J; junction bases unmatched: 4. This CDR3 is 16 amino acids long. The germline V gene encodes CDR1 LGHNA and CDR2 YNFKEQ. CDR3 nucleotide sequence: TGTGCCAGCAGCCAAGATCCAGGGACAGGGAATGAAAAACTGTTTTTT. The encoded protein is CASSQDPGTGNEKLFF.

This clonotype was counted at least ten times. This chain joins TRBV15 and TRBJ2-2, with D possibly being TRBD1 or TRBD2 (7 bases each). Germline V gene sequence: CDR1 LNHNV, CDR2 YYDKDF (reference sequence). V was clipped by 0 bases and J by 4 bases, with 18 bases between them. This CDR3 spans 18 amino acids. The DNA for the CDR3 is TGTGCCACCAGCAGAGATTCGGGAGGAGGGGGCATCACCGGGGAGCTGTTTTTT. Translation: CATSRDSGGGGITGELFF. Full variable domain (rest looked up from reference TRBV15 and TRBJ2-2): DAMVIQNPRYQVTQFGKPVTLSCSQTLNHNVMYWYQQKSSQAPKLLFHYYDKDFNNEADTPDNFQSRRPNTSFCFLDIRSPGLGDTAMYLCATSRDSGGGGITGELFFGEGSRLTVL.

The J gene is TRBJ2-2, the V gene TRBV4-3, with D tentatively TRBD1 (6 bases). With 1 base removed from V and 2 bases from J, the gap between germline ends came to 11 bases. In germline, CDR1 is LGHNA, CDR2 YSLEER. The length of the CDR3 is 16 residues. For the CDR3, the DNA is TGCGCCAGCAGCCAAGTTCTGGGGGCAAACACCGGGGAGCTGTTTTTT. Translation: CASSQVLGANTGELFF.